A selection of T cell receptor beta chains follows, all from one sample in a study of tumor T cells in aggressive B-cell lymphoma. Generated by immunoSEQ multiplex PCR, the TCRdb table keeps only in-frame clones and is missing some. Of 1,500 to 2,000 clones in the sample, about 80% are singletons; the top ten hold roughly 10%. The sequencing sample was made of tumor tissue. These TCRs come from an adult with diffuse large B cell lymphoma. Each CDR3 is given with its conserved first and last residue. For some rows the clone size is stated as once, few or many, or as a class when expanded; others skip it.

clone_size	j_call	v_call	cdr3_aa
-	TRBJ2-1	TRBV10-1	CASRPTRWSYNEQFF
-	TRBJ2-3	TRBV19	CASSIGGPLYTQYF
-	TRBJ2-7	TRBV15	CATSRVGGAPYEQYF
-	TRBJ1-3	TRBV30	CAWTDFPGNTIYF
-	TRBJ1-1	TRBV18	CASSPLEDTEAFF
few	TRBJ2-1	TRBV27	CASSPSTSGNNEQFF
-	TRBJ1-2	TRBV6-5	CASSYITGTGVYGYTF
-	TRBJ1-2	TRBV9	CASSAPGTYYGYTF
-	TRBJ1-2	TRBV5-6	CASSWGGKVYGYTF
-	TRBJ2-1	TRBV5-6	CASSSLAGGSSYNEQFF
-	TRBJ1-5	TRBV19	CASSEQGWGNQPQHF
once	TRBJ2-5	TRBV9	CASSAEAGLAGPRETQYF
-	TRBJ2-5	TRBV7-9	CASSLAAGVQETQYF
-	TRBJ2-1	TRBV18	CASSQGLAVHSYNEQFF
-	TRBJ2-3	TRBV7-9	CASSREVTQYF
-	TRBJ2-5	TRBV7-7	CASSSGRVETQYF
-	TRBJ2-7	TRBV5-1	CASSLGTSGVVFYEQYF
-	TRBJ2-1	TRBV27	CASSQVASGEQFF
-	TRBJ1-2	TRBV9	CASSLASGYGYTF
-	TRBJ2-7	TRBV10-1	CASSEWQGANEQYF
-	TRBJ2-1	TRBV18	CASSPFGQADNEQFF
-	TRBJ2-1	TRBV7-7	CASSSGLANEQFF
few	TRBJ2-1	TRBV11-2	CASSLVWLAGGYNEQFF
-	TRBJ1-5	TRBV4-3	CASSQDWRQNNQPQHF
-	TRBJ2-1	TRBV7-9	CASSSPGGAVYNEQFF
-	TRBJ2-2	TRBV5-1	CASSLGQGNTGELFF
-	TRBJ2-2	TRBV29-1	CSVSVTGELFF
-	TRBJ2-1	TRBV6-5	CASSSGTSVMVGEQFF
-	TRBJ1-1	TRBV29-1	CSSWGSMNTEAFF
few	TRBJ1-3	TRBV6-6	CASSPLTGTGNTIYF
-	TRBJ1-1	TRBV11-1	CASSPRISVENTEAFF
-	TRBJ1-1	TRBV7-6	CASSLGAGTGGEAFF
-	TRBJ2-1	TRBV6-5	CASSYFSGGSHNEQFF